The rows below give T cell receptor beta chains drawn from one sample of a study of cytomegalovirus exposure and HLA in healthy donors. The data were produced by immunoSEQ multiplex PCR, yet TCRdb's version contains in-frame clones alone and is incomplete. The sample has about 240,000 clones, about 86% seen once. The sequencing sample was made of PBMCs. Source of these receptors: a young man in good health and CMV-seronegative. The CDR3 runs from the conserved cysteine through the conserved F or W. D genes are given only for firm matches. Some rows have no size entry. The others give once, few or many, or a class for an expanded clone.

V gene: TRBV20-1; D gene: .; J gene: TRBJ2-7; clone size: .; CDR3 protein: CSASRSYEQYF; CDR3 DNA: TGCAGTGCTAGTCGCTCCTACGAGCAGTACTTC
V gene: TRBV30; D gene: .; J gene: TRBJ1-2; clone size: few; CDR3 protein: CAWDRLYGYTF; CDR3 DNA: TGTGCCTGGGACAGACTTTATGGCTACACCTTC
V gene: TRBV28; D gene: TRBD1; J gene: TRBJ1-5; clone size: .; CDR3 protein: CASSLTGTVGNQPQHF; CDR3 DNA: TGTGCCAGCAGTTTAACCGGGACAGTTGGTAATCAGCCCCAGCATTTT
V gene: TRBV29-1; D gene: TRBD1; J gene: TRBJ1-1; clone size: .; CDR3 protein: CSSLTGADTEAFF; CDR3 DNA: TGCAGCTCACTAACAGGGGCCGACACTGAAGCTTTCTTT
V gene: TRBV5-4; D gene: .; J gene: TRBJ2-5; clone size: .; CDR3 protein: CASRTEGETQYF; CDR3 DNA: TGTGCCAGCAGGACGGAGGGGGAGACCCAGTACTTC
V gene: TRBV19; D gene: .; J gene: TRBJ1-2; clone size: .; CDR3 protein: CASSSQRLRLAGAYGYTF; CDR3 DNA: TGTGCCAGTAGTTCCCAGAGGTTGCGGCTGGCGGGTGCCTATGGCTACACCTTC
V gene: TRBV6-7; D gene: .; J gene: TRBJ1-5; clone size: .; CDR3 protein: CASSYSLQPQHF; CDR3 DNA: TGTGCCAGCAGTTACTCTCTCCAGCCCCAGCATTTT
V gene: TRBV29-1; D gene: TRBD1; J gene: TRBJ2-2; clone size: .; CDR3 protein: CSAVSGQGDGELFF; CDR3 DNA: TGCAGCGCCGTCTCTGGGCAGGGGGACGGGGAGCTGTTTTTT
V gene: TRBV7-8; D gene: .; J gene: TRBJ1-2; clone size: .; CDR3 protein: CASSERVTGLKDGYTF; CDR3 DNA: TGTGCCAGCAGCGAACGGGTGACAGGCTTGAAGGATGGCTACACCTTC
V gene: TRBV4-3; D gene: TRBD1; J gene: TRBJ1-1; clone size: .; CDR3 protein: CASSQDPGGMTEAFF; CDR3 DNA: TGCGCCAGCAGCCAAGACCCAGGGGGCATGACTGAAGCTTTCTTT
V gene: TRBV7-2; D gene: .; J gene: TRBJ2-5; clone size: .; CDR3 protein: CASSPGGWETQYF; CDR3 DNA: TGTGCCAGCAGCCCAGGTGGTTGGGAGACCCAGTACTTC
V gene: TRBV19; D gene: .; J gene: TRBJ1-2; clone size: .; CDR3 protein: CASSGRVDGYTF; CDR3 DNA: TGTGCCAGTAGTGGCAGGGTGGATGGCTACACCTTC
V gene: TRBV6-5; D gene: .; J gene: TRBJ1-4; clone size: .; CDR3 protein: CASRGAMGEKLFF; CDR3 DNA: TGTGCCAGCAGGGGGGCTATGGGGGAAAAACTGTTTTTT
V gene: TRBV19; D gene: TRBD1; J gene: TRBJ2-7; clone size: .; CDR3 protein: CASGDRASYEQYF; CDR3 DNA: TGTGCCAGTGGGGACAGGGCCTCCTACGAGCAGTACTTC
V gene: TRBV27; D gene: TRBD1; J gene: TRBJ2-4; clone size: .; CDR3 protein: CASSDRDLAKNIQYF; CDR3 DNA: TGTGCCAGCAGTGACAGGGACCTAGCCAAAAACATTCAGTACTTC
V gene: TRBV6-5; D gene: .; J gene: TRBJ2-1; clone size: .; CDR3 protein: CASSYLGVSSYNEQFF; CDR3 DNA: TGTGCCAGCAGTTACCTCGGGGTTAGCTCCTACAATGAGCAGTTCTTC
V gene: TRBV27; D gene: .; J gene: TRBJ2-7; clone size: .; CDR3 protein: CASSLGGGEPSYEQYF; CDR3 DNA: TGTGCCAGCAGTTTGGGTGGCGGGGAACCGTCCTACGAGCAGTACTTC
V gene: TRBV9; D gene: .; J gene: TRBJ2-7; clone size: .; CDR3 protein: CASSVFPGNYEQYF; CDR3 DNA: TGTGCCAGCAGCGTCTTTCCAGGGAACTACGAGCAGTACTTC
V gene: TRBV7-9; D gene: TRBD1; J gene: TRBJ2-2; clone size: .; CDR3 protein: CASSSGQVNTGELFF; CDR3 DNA: TGTGCCAGCAGTTCTGGACAGGTTAACACCGGGGAGCTGTTTTTT
V gene: TRBV29-1; D gene: .; J gene: TRBJ2-7; clone size: once; CDR3 protein: CSVGSSPYEQYF; CDR3 DNA: TGCAGCGTTGGTTCCAGTCCCTACGAGCAGTACTTC
V gene: TRBV7-2; D gene: .; J gene: TRBJ1-2; clone size: .; CDR3 protein: CASSLEQGAPSHTF; CDR3 DNA: TGTGCCAGCAGCTTAGAGCAGGGCGCCCCTTCCCACACCTTC
V gene: TRBV7-8; D gene: TRBD1; J gene: TRBJ1-5; clone size: .; CDR3 protein: CASSLGRQGINQPQHF; CDR3 DNA: TGTGCCAGCAGCTTGGGCCGACAGGGTATTAATCAGCCCCAGCATTTT
V gene: TRBV4-3; D gene: TRBD2; J gene: TRBJ2-7; clone size: .; CDR3 protein: CASSQDWTSGGQSSYEQYF; CDR3 DNA: TGCGCCAGCAGCCAAGACTGGACTAGCGGGGGTCAGAGCTCCTACGAGCAGTACTTC
V gene: TRBV7-9; D gene: .; J gene: TRBJ1-5; clone size: few; CDR3 protein: CASSPSSTGNQPQHF; CDR3 DNA: TGTGCCAGCAGCCCTTCCTCGACAGGAAATCAGCCCCAGCATTTT
V gene: TRBV7-3; D gene: .; J gene: TRBJ2-3; clone size: .; CDR3 protein: CASSLDRTSTDTQYF; CDR3 DNA: TGTGCCAGCAGCTTGGACAGAACTAGCACAGATACGCAGTATTTT
V gene: TRBV7-2; D gene: .; J gene: TRBJ1-2; clone size: .; CDR3 protein: CASSSPRGGYYGYTF; CDR3 DNA: TGTGCCAGCAGCTCACCCAGGGGCGGCTACTATGGCTACACCTTC
V gene: TRBV14; D gene: .; J gene: TRBJ2-3; clone size: .; CDR3 protein: CASSQALADTQYF; CDR3 DNA: TGTGCCAGCAGCCAAGCTCTAGCAGATACGCAGTATTTT
V gene: TRBV6-4; D gene: .; J gene: TRBJ2-6; clone size: .; CDR3 protein: CASSSLHGSGANVLTF; CDR3 DNA: TGTGCCAGCTCCTCGCTCCACGGGAGCGGGGCCAACGTCCTGACTTTC